This T cell receptor (beta chain) was recovered during a study of a mutant IDH1 vaccine in newly diagnosed glioma. As to this clone: Its antigen is currently unknown.

Method: immunoSEQ multiplex PCR; TCRdb's copy keeps in-frame clones and lacks some. The data show roughly 54,000 clones, about 80% seen once. Time point in this sample: week 5, during vaccination. With topical imiquimod, each dose of the vaccine consisted of 300 ug of mutant IDH1 20-mer peptide. Sample: PBMCs, taken from a glioma patient whose treatment included an IDH1 peptide vaccine. The source is a man aged 30 to 45 with glioma.

The CDR3 spells CSVDSQRSTEAFF. The CDR3 DNA reads TGCAGCGTTGACAGCCAACGGTCCACTGAAGCTTTCTTT. The V gene is TRBV29-1, the J gene TRBJ1-1; D is unclear. V dropped 3 bases and J dropped 4 bases, with 12 bases sitting between them. In germline, CDR1 is SQVTM, CDR2 ANQGSEA. This CDR3 comprises 13 residues.